Listed below are T cell receptor beta chains from one sample, sequenced in a study of Ad26.COV2.S vaccination and SARS-CoV-2 variants. Sequencing was performed with immunoSEQ multiplex PCR; in TCRdb, only in-frame clones are kept and a portion is missing. The profile shows roughly 320,000 clones, about 82% of them singletons. Sequencing used peripheral blood, obtained in a trial of Ad26.COV2.S vaccine versus placebo. The receptors originated from a person aged 18 to 65 who received the Ad26.COV2.S COVID-19 vaccine or a placebo. Both conserved end residues are part of each CDR3. The order of the fields is J gene, V gene, D gene, clone size, CDR3 protein, CDR3 DNA. A D gene is named only where the DNA matches it firmly. Size is stated for part of the rows, as once, few or many counts, or as a class when the clone is expanded.

j_gene: TRBJ2-1; v_gene: TRBV9; d_gene: TRBD1; abundance: once; CDR3aa: CASSVGDRAPNEQFF; CDR3nt: TGTGCCAGCAGCGTGGGAGACAGGGCCCCCAATGAGCAGTTCTTC
j_gene: TRBJ2-7; v_gene: TRBV2; d_gene: .; abundance: .; CDR3aa: CASSEGVGGSYEQYF; CDR3nt: TGTGCCAGCAGTGAAGGGGTGGGGGGCTCCTACGAGCAGTACTTC
j_gene: TRBJ2-2; v_gene: TRBV5-1; d_gene: .; abundance: .; CDR3aa: CASSLVGGSGELFF; CDR3nt: TGCGCCAGCAGCTTGGTAGGAGGGTCCGGGGAGCTGTTTTTT
j_gene: TRBJ1-1; v_gene: TRBV12-3/TRBV12-4; d_gene: .; abundance: .; CDR3aa: CASSFQGSAFF; CDR3nt: TGTGCCAGCAGTTTCCAGGGATCAGCTTTCTTT
j_gene: TRBJ1-3; v_gene: TRBV7-9; d_gene: .; abundance: .; CDR3aa: CASSPGTDRNTIYF; CDR3nt: TGTGCCAGCAGCCCCGGTACGGATAGAAACACCATATATTTT
j_gene: TRBJ1-2; v_gene: TRBV5-1; d_gene: .; abundance: few; CDR3aa: CASSRDPGGYGYTF; CDR3nt: TGCGCCAGCAGCCGGGACCCCGGCGGCTATGGCTACACCTTC
j_gene: TRBJ2-1; v_gene: TRBV30; d_gene: .; abundance: .; CDR3aa: CAWSADSYNEQFF; CDR3nt: TGTGCCTGGAGTGCGGACAGTTACAATGAGCAGTTCTTC
j_gene: TRBJ2-3; v_gene: TRBV18; d_gene: TRBD2; abundance: .; CDR3aa: CASSPPTGGSRETDTQYF; CDR3nt: TGTGCCAGCTCACCACCGACGGGGGGGTCCCGAGAGACAGATACGCAGTATTTT
j_gene: TRBJ2-7; v_gene: TRBV25-1; d_gene: .; abundance: .; CDR3aa: CASSEFEYGTYEQYF; CDR3nt: TGTGCCAGCAGTGAATTTGAGTACGGCACCTACGAGCAGTACTTC
j_gene: TRBJ2-7; v_gene: TRBV4-1; d_gene: TRBD1; abundance: .; CDR3aa: CASSHPPDRGRPYEQYF; CDR3nt: TGCGCCAGCAGCCACCCCCCCGACAGGGGGAGACCCTACGAGCAGTACTTC
j_gene: TRBJ2-1; v_gene: TRBV30; d_gene: .; abundance: .; CDR3aa: CARRESSYNEQFF; CDR3nt: TGTGCCCGAAGGGAAAGCTCCTACAATGAGCAGTTCTTC
j_gene: TRBJ1-4; v_gene: TRBV7-2; d_gene: .; abundance: .; CDR3aa: CASSLESVRPRVGEKLFF; CDR3nt: TGTGCCAGCAGCTTAGAATCTGTGAGGCCCAGGGTGGGTGAAAAACTGTTTTTT
j_gene: TRBJ1-3; v_gene: TRBV7-2; d_gene: .; abundance: .; CDR3aa: CASSFGGFSGNTIYF; CDR3nt: TGTGCCAGCAGCTTTGGGGGGTTTTCTGGAAACACCATATATTTT